These 25 T cell receptor beta chains share one sample of origin, sequenced in a study of response to subunit inactivated influenza vaccine. One entry per CDR3 protein results from TCRdb running MiXCR on the RT-PCR reads. The sample lists hundreds of thousands of distinct CDR3 sequences; 16% were seen once. Sequenced material: CD4+ T cells sorted from PBMCs, taken approximately 25 months after vaccination. The receptors originated from a man aged 50-75 years who received an inactivated influenza vaccine.

Many counts were recorded for this clonotype. V is TRBV5-1 and J is TRBJ2-7; 7 bases are a match to TRBD1. Germline V gives CDR1 SGHRS, CDR2 YFSETQ. After removal of 4 bases from V and 6 bases from J, the junction contained 13 bases not matched to a gene. The CDR3 totals 15 residues. The CDR3 DNA reads as TGCGCCAGCAGCCGAGACACCACGACAGGGCGCGAGCAGTACTTC. It codes for CASSRDTTTGREQYF. The full variable domain, completed using reference TRBV5-1 and TRBJ2-7, is KAGVTQTPRYLIKTRGQQVTLSCSPISGHRSVSWYQQTPGQGLQFLFEYFSETQRNKGNFPGRFSGRQFSNSRSEMNVSTLELGDSALYLCASSRDTTTGREQYFGPGTRLTVT.

V usage is TRBV27 and J usage is TRBJ2-7, with D uncertain. Germline V gene lookup returns CDR1 MNHEY and CDR2 SMNVEV (reference sequence). V lost 4 bases and J lost 2, with 15 bases in between. The CDR3 runs to 15 residues. Here the CDR3 reads CASSSVGGGTYEQYF. For the CDR3, the DNA is TGTGCCAGCAGTTCGGTTGGTGGCGGAACCTACGAGCAGTACTTC.

The chain employs TRBV7-9 and TRBJ1-1, with D possibly TRBD1 on 5 matching bases. Germline values: CDR1 SEHNR, CDR2 FQNEAQ (reference sequence). The CDR3 consists of 16 residues. V lost 5 bases and J 3 bases, leaving 19 bases between the germline ends. In DNA, the CDR3 is TGTGCCAGCAGCCCCTGGGGCAGGGCTGGGGACACTGAAGCTTTCTTT. Protein sequence: CASSPWGRAGDTEAFF. Full variable domain (missing parts from reference TRBV7-9 and TRBJ1-1): DTGVSQNPRHKITKRGQNVTFRCDPISEHNRLYWYRQTLGQGPEFLTYFQNEAQLEKSRLLSDRFSAERPKGSFSTLEIQRTEQGDSAMYLCASSPWGRAGDTEAFFGQGTRLTVV.

The chain links TRBV7-9 to TRBJ1-6; D possibly corresponds to TRBD1 (5 bases). Deletions cut 1 base from V and 4 bases from J, with 8 bases between. This CDR3 is 15 amino acids long. Germline CDR1 is SEHNR and CDR2 is FQNEAQ (reference sequence). In DNA form, the CDR3 reads TGTGCCAGCAGCTTAGACCCAGGGTATAATTCACCCCTCCACTTT. It is translated as CASSLDPGYNSPLHF.

This clonotype was detected only a few times. V and J are TRBV7-9 and TRBJ2-6; D may be TRBD1 (6 bases). The V gene lost 0 bases and the J gene lost 1 base, with 7 bases spanning the gap. This CDR3 spans 16 amino acids. CDR1 is SEHNR and CDR2 is FQNEAQ in the germline V gene (reference sequence). This CDR3 is CASSLAGGSGANVLTF. Here the CDR3 DNA reads TGTGCCAGCAGCTTAGCAGGGGGTTCTGGGGCCAACGTCCTGACTTTC.

This clonotype was picked up many times. V is TRBV4-2 and J is TRBJ2-7; 9 positions match TRBD1. Germline V gene data show CDR1 as LGHNA and CDR2 as YNFKEQ. Trimming took 1 base from V and 4 from J; bases not matched to a gene: 5. The CDR3 covers 15 residues. The CDR3 loop is CASSQAGTGQYEQYF. CDR3 nucleotide sequence: TGTGCCAGCAGCCAAGCCGGGACAGGGCAATACGAGCAGTACTTC.

Ten or more counts support this clonotype. The V call is TRBV11-2, the J call TRBJ1-2, with D possibly being TRBD1 (5 bases). CDR1 and CDR2 from the germline V gene are SGHAT and FQNNGV. V dropped 5 bases and J dropped 2 bases, with 12 bases sitting between them. The CDR3 spans 14 residues. In DNA, the CDR3 is TGTGCCAGCAGCCCTAGGGGCCCGAACTATGGCTACACCTTC. Its translation is CASSPRGPNYGYTF.

This clonotype was detected many times. V is TRBV28 and J is TRBJ1-5; 10 bases line up with TRBD1. Germline V gene data show CDR1 as MDHEN and CDR2 as SYDVKM. After removal of 4 bases from V and 6 bases from J, the junction contained 6 bases not matched to a gene. This CDR3 comprises 15 residues. The CDR3 sequence is CASSWLGQGVQPQHF. DNA for the CDR3: TGTGCCAGCAGTTGGCTCGGACAGGGGGTTCAGCCCCAGCATTTT.

Only a few counts were recorded for this clonotype. This chain joins TRBV10-1 and TRBJ2-3, with D perhaps matching TRBD2 (6 bases). V was pared by 2 bases and J by 2 bases, with 17 bases between. The CDR3 sequence is 17 residues long. The germline V gene encodes CDR1 WNHNN and CDR2 SYGVQD (reference sequence). The CDR3 DNA is TGCGCCAGCAGTGAGGCAGCGCGGGGAGTTTTCACAGATACGCAGTATTTT. It specifies CASSEAARGVFTDTQYF.

This clonotype was seen a handful of times. The chain employs TRBV25-1 and TRBJ1-4; perhaps TRBD1 as D (6 bases). The CDR3 has 14 amino acids. Deletions cut 6 bases from V and 3 bases from J, with 11 bases between. Germline V gene lookup returns CDR1 MGHDK and CDR2 SYGVNS. The CDR3 bases are TGTGCCAGCAGGAGGGGGACATCTAATGAAAAACTGTTTTTT. It encodes CASRRGTSNEKLFF.

J is TRBJ2-5 and V is TRBV7-2; the D call may be TRBD1 or TRBD2 (5 bases each). This CDR3 region has 14 residues. V lost 5 bases and J 4 bases, leaving 14 bases between the germline ends. CDR1 and CDR2 (germline): SGHTA, FQGNSA. The CDR3 is CASSRDLGRETQYF. The DNA for the CDR3 is TGTGCCAGCAGCCGGGACCTTGGACGAGAGACCCAGTACTTC. The full variable domain, its missing parts supplied by reference TRBV7-2 and TRBJ2-5, is GAGVSQSPSNKVTEKGKDVELRCDPISGHTALYWYRQSLGQGLEFLIYFQGNSAPDKSGLPSDRFSAERTGGSVSTLTIQRTQQEDSAVYLCASSRDLGRETQYFGPGTRLLVL.

This clonotype was seen more than once but under ten times. The gene calls are TRBV12-3 or TRBV12-4 and TRBJ2-3; TRBD2 matches at 8 bases. The CDR3 consists of 12 residues. Unmatched junction bases numbered 2, after V lost 4 bases and J lost 8 bases. The CDR3 region has the DNA TGTGCCAGCAGTTCTACTAGCGGTACGCAGTATTTT. Translating it yields CASSSTSGTQYF.

V and J are TRBV20-1 and TRBJ1-1, with TRBD1 matching over 9 bases. Germline loops: CDR1 DFQATT, CDR2 SNEGSKA (reference sequence). This CDR3 is 12 amino acids long. The CDR3 DNA follows: TGCCACCCATACAGGGGGCGAACTGAAGCTTTCTTT. It yields the protein CHPYRGRTEAFF.

This clonotype was seen more than once but under ten times. V gene TRBV7-9 combines with J gene TRBJ2-7, with 8 bases lining up with TRBD2. The V gene's germline CDR1 is SEHNR and CDR2 FQNEAQ (reference sequence). Germline trimming cut 3 bases from V and 5 bases from J; bases unmatched to any gene: 12. The CDR3 has 16 amino acids. CDR3 nucleotides: TGTGCCAGCAGCTTGGCCCTTAGCGGGGCCCTCGACGAGCAGTACTTC. Translated: CASSLALSGALDEQYF. The entire variable domain, with the rest obtained from reference TRBV7-9 and TRBJ2-7, is as follows: DTGVSQNPRHKITKRGQNVTFRCDPISEHNRLYWYRQTLGQGPEFLTYFQNEAQLEKSRLLSDRFSAERPKGSFSTLEIQRTEQGDSAMYLCASSLALSGALDEQYFGPGTRLTVT.

This clonotype was seen more than once but under ten times. The V gene is TRBV12-3 or TRBV12-4, the J gene TRBJ2-1, with D perhaps matching TRBD1 or TRBD2 (6 bases each). V lost 7 bases, J lost 4 bases, and 17 bases lay in between. This CDR3 region has 15 residues. In DNA form, the CDR3 reads TGTGCCAGCACCCGTTCGGGGGCGCGATACAATGAGCAGTTCTTC. Its translation is CASTRSGARYNEQFF.

The rearrangement links TRBV6-5 to TRBJ2-5, with 9 bases aligning to TRBD2. The CDR3 runs 14 residues. With 2 bases clipped from V and 5 bases from J, the junction kept 3 bases outside the gene matches. In germline, CDR1 is MNHEY, CDR2 SVGAGI. CDR3 loop: CASSYGGGAETQYF. Written as DNA, the CDR3 is TGTGCCAGCAGTTACGGCGGGGGGGCGGAGACCCAGTACTTC.

This clonotype was seen ten or more times. The genes are TRBV15 and TRBJ2-4; D not resolved. V lost 0 bases and J lost 3, with 9 bases in between. CDR1 and CDR2 (germline): LNHNV, YYDKDF (reference sequence). The CDR3 contains 15 residues. In DNA, the CDR3 is TGTGCCACCAGCAGAGATACAGAAGTCAAAAACATTCAGTACTTC. It is translated as CATSRDTEVKNIQYF.

There are many counts of this clonotype. The rearrangement joins TRBV6-5 to TRBJ2-7; tentatively, D is TRBD2 (6 bases). V lost 0 bases and J 6 bases, leaving 21 bases between the germline ends. This CDR3 spans 17 amino acids. Germline CDR1 and CDR2: MNHEY and SVGAGI. This CDR3 is CASSYSGRRDLGGEQYF. For the CDR3, the DNA is TGTGCCAGCAGTTACTCGGGTCGACGGGATTTGGGGGGCGAGCAGTACTTC.

This clonotype occurred once. V and J are TRBV29-1 and TRBJ2-7, with 13 bases aligning to TRBD2. With 6 bases clipped from V and 2 bases from J, the junction kept 7 bases outside the gene matches. The germline gives CDR1 SQVTM, CDR2 ANQGSEA. The CDR3 contains 15 residues. CDR3 residues: CSVVGLAGVPYEQYF. The CDR3 nucleotides are TGCAGCGTGGTCGGACTAGCGGGAGTGCCCTACGAGCAGTACTTC.

This clonotype was picked up a small number of times. This chain uses TRBV5-1 with TRBJ2-1; a possible D gene is TRBD2 (6 bases). The germline V gene has CDR1 SGHRS and CDR2 YFSETQ. The length of the CDR3 is 15 residues. Trimming removed 0 bases at V and 3 bases at J, with 10 bases between. CDR3 coding DNA: TGCGCCAGCAGCTTGGGTCAGGAGGGCTACAATGAGCAGTTCTTC. Translation gives CASSLGQEGYNEQFF.

This clonotype was counted a few times. This chain uses TRBV7-2 with TRBJ2-1, with D uncertain. The V gene lost 3 bases and the J gene lost 4 bases, with 13 bases spanning the gap. CDR3 length: 15 amino acids. Germline-derived CDR1 and CDR2 are SGHTA and FQGNSA. This chain's CDR3 is CASSFARHLYNEQFF. The CDR3 DNA reads as TGTGCCAGCAGCTTTGCGAGACACCTTTACAATGAGCAGTTCTTC.

Here the CDR3 reads CASSYPDYNEQFF. The CDR3 coding sequence is TGTGCCAGCAGTTACCCCGATTACAATGAGCAGTTCTTC. The chain links TRBV6-2 or TRBV6-3 to TRBJ2-1; D not resolved. The CDR3 covers 13 residues. Looked up from germline, CDR1 is MNHEY and CDR2 is SVGEGT. V gave up 2 bases and J gave up 4 bases, with 6 bases separating them.

This clonotype was counted ten times or more. At one of its ends the junction is not consistent with the germline gene, which may arise from a read error. The V call is TRBV20-1, the J call TRBJ2-4; the match to TRBD2 covers 10 bases. The V gene's germline CDR1 is DFQATT and CDR2 SNEGSKA (reference sequence). This CDR3 contains 13 residues. CDR3 nucleotide sequence: TGCAGTGCTAGAGATCGAGGTCAGCGGGAGGGCCTCTTC. It is translated as CSARDRGQREGLF.

This clonotype was counted ten times or more. The chain combines TRBV12-3 or TRBV12-4 with TRBJ2-4; TRBD2 might be the D (5 bases). V was pared by 2 bases and J by 4 bases, with 9 bases between. The CDR3 runs 14 residues. The CDR3 nucleotides are TGTGCCAGCAGTTTAAAAGAGGGAAAAAACATTCAGTACTTC. This translates into CASSLKEGKNIQYF.

This clonotype was counted between two and nine times. This chain connects TRBV9 to TRBJ2-3, with 9 bases lining up with TRBD2. With 1 base clipped from V and 7 bases from J, the junction kept 10 bases outside the gene matches. Germline V lookup: CDR1 SGDLS, CDR2 YYNGEE. The CDR3 runs 16 residues. DNA of the CDR3: TGTGCCAGCAGCGTACCTAGCGGGGCCGGACTTAATACGCAGTATTTT. Amino acids: CASSVPSGAGLNTQYF.